This T cell receptor beta chain was found in a study of T-cell reconstitution after alpha-beta-depleted transplantation in children. Germline lookup yields CDR1 MNHEY and CDR2 SMNVEV (reference sequence). The CDR3 covers 16 residues. Trimming cost V 6 bases and J 0 bases, with 17 bases left between them. This clonotype was seen a few times. The TCRbeta library incorporated unique molecular identifiers. In TCRdb, the PCR reads were re-called with MiXCR into one record per CDR3 protein. The data show around 370,000 distinct CDR3 sequences, 10% to 13% seen once. This receptor was obtained from a human donor who donated a stem cell graft to a child with acute lymphoblastic leukemia. Sequencing used PBMCs from the stem cell graft donor, obtained from the stem cell graft. The chain carries TRBV27 and TRBJ1-2, with D possibly being TRBD1 (6 bases). The CDR3 DNA follows: TGTGCCAGCAGCCCGGTAGGACAGCTAGCTAACTATGGCTACACCTTC. Its translation is CASSPVGQLANYGYTF.